This TCR beta chain was identified in a study of blood T cell repertoires in COVID-19 (dated by TCRdb to about 2020). For the wider study: Samples from collaborators originated in the United States, Italy and Spain and spanned both the acute and convalescent phases of COVID-19. The repertoires were made available in a free public database intended to serve as a resource for research on the immune response to SARS-CoV-2. Subjects who had been exposed to COVID-19, were actively infected with it, or had recovered from it provided the deeply sampled blood TCRbeta repertoires that made up the dataset. Where HLA class I and class II types were available, the types were taken from metadata supplied by the sample provider, not from assay-based typing. Samples came from the ongoing ImmuneRACE study (first 160 participants) plus 1,254 subjects from 6 global collaborators. The sample metadata nearly always contained a de-identified subject ID, COVID-19 status, age in years and sex. The prospective study material was composed of cDNA or gDNA derived from T cells, B-cell-depleted T cells, or PBMCs. The research as a whole found: The quantity of clinical and demographic metadata differed by source and by participant and was supplied without curation.

Samples from volunteer blood donors who had recovered from COVID-19 were contributed by a second Seattle source. Collaborating institutions collected whole blood in K2EDTA tubes following their own protocols. Collaborator samples were shipped for TCRbeta analysis as frozen whole blood, isolated PBMCs, or DNA extracted from either sample type. The germline V end is reduced by 4 bases and the J end by 1 base; junction bases left unmatched: 7. Taken from the germline V gene, the CDR1 and CDR2 loops are SGHRS and YFSETQ. The CDR3, from cysteine to phenylalanine, totals 15 residues. The read is trimmed to its CDR3 DNA, 45 bases read in frame from base 1. TCRbeta CDR3 regions were amplified from genomic DNA using the immunoSEQ Assay, a bias-controlled multiplex PCR. The authors' pipeline ran thus. Nucleated cell counts per sample were estimated from amplification of reference gene primers within the assay. To quantify the absolute abundance of each unique TCRbeta CDR3 rearrangement, sequence reads were collapsed and filtered. Productive Simpson clonality was computed per sample as the square root of Simpson's diversity index over productive rearrangements. TCRdb obtained this table from immuneACCESS and retained in-frame rearrangements with V and J assigned. These tables miss some clones; where compared with another copy, unresolved V genes account for less than half of the shortfall, and the remainder is unexplained. V and J calls plus clone size are reproduced from that table; the DNA served to infer D and trimming. This sample has about 220,000 clones in its table, and about 88% of those were observed once. Over 2.5% of the sample belongs to the ten largest clones.

Comments on this clone: The target of this receptor is not known. Base qualities are not recorded, but no much larger clone differs from it by a single base.

This TCR derives from a man aged 45-65 years who had recovered from COVID-19. The chain is assembled from TRBV5-1 and TRBJ1-1, with 7 bases aligning to TRBD1. Specimen: peripheral blood. CDR3 region: CASSVRQGRNTEAFF. The nucleotide sequence is TGCGCCAGCAGCGTCCGACAGGGAAGGAACACTGAAGCTTTCTTT.